This T cell receptor (beta chain) was profiled in a study of cytomegalovirus exposure and HLA in healthy donors. Whole-study findings and limits: A few chains tied to CMV proved CMV antigen-specific in vitro.

PCR used 60 Vbeta primers and 13 Jbeta primers. This table comes from immunoSEQ multiplex PCR, and its TCRdb copy is limited to in-frame clones, with some not included. The table records a few hundred thousand clones, about three quarters of them present only once. Concerning this clone itself: Antigen unknown.

The V gene's germline CDR1 is SGDLS and CDR2 YYNGEE. The CDR3 covers 16 residues. V shed 0 bases and J 0 bases; nucleotides not matched to a gene: 0. The chain has TRBV9 and TRBJ2-2; 9 nucleotides align to TRBD2. What was sequenced was PBMCs. The receptor was isolated from a man aged 35 to 55 in good health and CMV-seronegative. The CDR3 sequence: CASSVGLAANTGELFF. As DNA, the CDR3 is TGTGCCAGCAGCGTAGGACTAGCGGCGAACACCGGGGAGCTGTTTTTT.